This T cell receptor (beta chain) was sequenced during a study of blood T cell repertoires in COVID-19. The germline gives CDR1 SNHLY, CDR2 FYNNEI. The J segment lost 14 bases and the V segment lost 8 bases, leaving 15 bases of the junction unmatched. The CDR3 is 13 amino acids. Here immunoSEQ multiplex PCR was the method, and the copy in TCRdb shows in-frame clones only, minus some. The table has 200,000 to 250,000 clones, approximately 88% seen once. This clone was found a few times. J is TRBJ1-2 and V is TRBV2; 9 bases align to TRBD1. This clonotype originated in a woman aged 25-40 years who had been exposed to COVID-19. The sequenced sample consisted of PBMCs or T cells enriched from blood (not recorded which). Written as DNA, the CDR3 is TGTGCCAGCGGCAGGGAGACAGGGGGGACGCGGACCTTC. Its protein product is CASGRETGGTRTF.